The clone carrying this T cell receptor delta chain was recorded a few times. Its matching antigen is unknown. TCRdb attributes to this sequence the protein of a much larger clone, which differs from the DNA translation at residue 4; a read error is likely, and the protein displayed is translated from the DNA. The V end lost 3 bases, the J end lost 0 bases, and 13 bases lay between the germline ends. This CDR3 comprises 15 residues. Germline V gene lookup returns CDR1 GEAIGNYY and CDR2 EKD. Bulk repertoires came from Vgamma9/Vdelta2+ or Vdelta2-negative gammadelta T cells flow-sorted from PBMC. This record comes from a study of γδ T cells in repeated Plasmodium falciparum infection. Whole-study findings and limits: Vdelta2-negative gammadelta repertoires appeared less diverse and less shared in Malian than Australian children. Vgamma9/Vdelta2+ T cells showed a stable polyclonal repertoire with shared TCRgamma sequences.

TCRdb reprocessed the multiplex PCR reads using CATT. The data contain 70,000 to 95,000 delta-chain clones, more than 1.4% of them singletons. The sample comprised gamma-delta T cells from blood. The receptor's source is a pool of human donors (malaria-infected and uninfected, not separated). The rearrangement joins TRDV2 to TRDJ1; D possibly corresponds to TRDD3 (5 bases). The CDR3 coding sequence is TGTGCCTGTGACCGACTCGGGATGAACACCGATAAACTCATCTTT. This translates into CACDRLGMNTDKLIF.